Listed below are T cell receptor beta chains from one sample, sequenced in a study of T cell repertoires in cytomegalovirus infection. MiXCR was run by TCRdb on the reads, yielding one entry per CDR3 protein. The sample lists about 130,000 distinct CDR3 sequences; around 32% were seen once. Their target antigens are unknown. Sequenced here: CD8+ T cells from cultured PBMCs, sampled from culture after CMV antigen stimulation. These receptors originate from a human donor in good health (CMV status not recorded). Some clones in this sample may be carry-over from other donors' samples. Each CDR3 is given with its conserved first and last residue. D genes are given only for firm matches. Size is stated for part of the rows, as once, few or many counts, or as a class when the clone is expanded.

V	D	size	J	CDR3	DNA
TRBV2	NA	NA	TRBJ2-3	CASSEETTPDTQYF	TGTGCCAGCAGCGAGGAGACCACTCCAGATACGCAGTATTTT
TRBV6-2/TRBV6-3	NA	NA	TRBJ2-7	CASRGIDKSYEQYF	TGTGCCAGCAGGGGAATCGACAAGTCCTACGAGCAGTACTTC
TRBV7-4	NA	NA	TRBJ1-1	CASSLDFSTEAFF	TGTGCCAGCAGCTTAGACTTCTCCACTGAAGCTTTCTTT
TRBV27	NA	few	TRBJ1-1	CASSLGGGITEAFF	TGTGCCAGCAGTTTAGGTGGGGGGATCACTGAAGCTTTCTTT
TRBV7-9	TRBD1	NA	TRBJ1-2	CASSMGQDNYGYTF	TGTGCCAGCAGCATGGGACAGGACAACTATGGCTACACCTTC
TRBV7-6	TRBD1	NA	TRBJ1-4	CASSPDRGSNEKLFF	TGTGCCAGCAGCCCCGACAGGGGCTCTAATGAAAAACTGTTTTTT
TRBV3-1	TRBD2	NA	TRBJ2-2	CASSRTGVASGGTGELFF	TGTGCCAGCAGCCGGACCGGCGTAGCTAGCGGGGGAACCGGGGAGCTGTTTTTT
TRBV4-1	TRBD1	NA	TRBJ2-3	CASSQEVTGLSTDTQYF	TGCGCCAGCAGCCAAGAGGTGACAGGGCTGTCCACAGATACGCAGTATTTT
TRBV4-3	TRBD1	NA	TRBJ2-7	CASSPQTGKSEQYF	TGCGCCAGCAGCCCCCAGACAGGGAAGTCCGAGCAGTACTTC
TRBV12-3/TRBV12-4	TRBD1	NA	TRBJ1-1	CASRRDRGQVAFF	TGTGCCAGCAGGCGGGACAGGGGGCAGGTGGCTTTCTTT
TRBV4-1	NA	many	TRBJ2-7	CASSQDVLVGSYEQYF	TGCGCCAGCAGCCAAGATGTTCTGGTGGGGTCCTACGAGCAGTACTTC
TRBV5-5	NA	many	TRBJ1-1	CASSLYFRVLGGPNTEAFF	TGTGCCAGCAGCTTGTACTTTCGGGTCCTGGGGGGCCCGAACACTGAAGCTTTCTTT
TRBV7-8	NA	many	TRBJ2-7	CASSLDSSVTTYEQYF	TGTGCCAGCAGCTTAGATTCGTCAGTGACCACCTACGAGCAGTACTTC
TRBV11-2	TRBD2	NA	TRBJ2-1	CASSPWTSGGANEQFF	TGTGCCAGCAGCCCTTGGACTAGCGGGGGGGCAAATGAGCAGTTCTTC
TRBV11-2	NA	NA	TRBJ2-1	CASSRGAHNEQFF	TGTGCCAGCAGCCGGGGGGCTCACAATGAGCAGTTCTTC
TRBV12-3/TRBV12-4	NA	NA	TRBJ2-7	CASTLAPLYEQYF	TGTGCCAGCACCCTGGCCCCTCTCTACGAGCAGTACTTC
TRBV5-6	NA	few	TRBJ2-7	CASSHRTLEYEQYF	TGTGCCAGCAGCCATAGGACCCTAGAATACGAGCAGTACTTC
TRBV7-9	NA	few	TRBJ1-5	CASSGGILNQPQHF	TGTGCCAGCAGCGGAGGGATACTCAATCAGCCCCAGCATTTT
TRBV4-1	NA	NA	TRBJ1-3	CASSQYLRGRHTSGNTIYF	TGCGCCAGCAGCCAGTATCTTCGGGGTCGCCACACCTCTGGAAACACCATATATTTT
TRBV12-3/TRBV12-4	NA	NA	TRBJ2-2	CASAVQGGGELFF	TGTGCCAGCGCGGTTCAGGGAGGCGGGGAGCTGTTTTTT
TRBV7-2	NA	NA	TRBJ1-1	CARGGWPDTEAFF	TGTGCCAGAGGGGGGTGGCCTGACACTGAAGCTTTCTTT
TRBV7-2	NA	few	TRBJ2-5	CASSSPPQTQYF	TGTGCCAGCAGCTCTCCCCCCCAGACCCAGTACTTC
TRBV6-6	TRBD2	NA	TRBJ2-2	CASSHPGLEPTGELFF	TGTGCCAGCTCCCATCCGGGACTAGAACCCACCGGGGAGCTGTTTTTT
TRBV11-1	NA	many	TRBJ2-5	CASSLDMGAETQYF	TGTGCCAGCAGCTTAGACATGGGCGCGGAGACCCAGTACTTC
TRBV12-3/TRBV12-4	NA	NA	TRBJ2-2	CASNSAGVRTGELFF	TGTGCCAGCAACAGTGCAGGGGTACGGACCGGGGAGCTGTTTTTT
TRBV24-1	NA	NA	TRBJ2-1	CATSTPGSHEQFF	TGTGCCACCAGTACCCCGGGATCCCATGAGCAGTTCTTC
TRBV4-1	TRBD1	many	TRBJ2-6	CASSASQGASGANVLTF	TGCGCCAGCAGCGCTAGCCAGGGGGCATCTGGGGCCAACGTCCTGACTTTC
TRBV27	NA	NA	TRBJ1-1	CASSFIGGNHGGTEAFF	TGTGCCAGCAGTTTTATCGGGGGAAACCACGGTGGGACTGAAGCTTTCTTT
TRBV5-6	NA	many	TRBJ2-3	CASSFSGRVSTDTQYF	TGTGCCAGCAGCTTCTCGGGACGGGTGAGCACAGATACGCAGTATTTT
TRBV19	NA	NA	TRBJ1-5	CASSPRQRNQPQHF	TGTGCCAGTAGTCCTCGACAGCGCAATCAGCCCCAGCATTTT
TRBV5-1	NA	NA	TRBJ2-7	CASSLEKGPYEQYF	TGCGCCAGCAGCTTGGAAAAGGGACCCTACGAGCAGTACTTC
TRBV7-2	TRBD2	NA	TRBJ2-5	CASSRTGTSSTQYF	TGTGCCAGCAGCCGCACCGGGACTAGCAGCACCCAGTACTTC
TRBV12-3/TRBV12-4	TRBD2	many	TRBJ2-3	CASSFHGTNADTQYF	TGTGCCAGCAGTTTTCATGGGACTAACGCGGATACGCAGTATTTT
TRBV6-6	NA	NA	TRBJ2-1	CASLAGARSNEQFF	TGTGCCAGCCTGGCAGGGGCGCGCTCAAATGAGCAGTTCTTC
TRBV13	NA	few	TRBJ1-6	CASSLVLLIRTRRNSPLHF	TGTGCCAGCAGCTTAGTCCTATTAATAAGGACCCGGCGGAATTCACCCCTCCACTTT
TRBV28	NA	few	TRBJ1-6	CASDNTVGSYNSPLHF	TGTGCCAGTGATAATACGGTGGGCTCCTATAATTCACCCCTCCACTTT
TRBV12-3/TRBV12-4	NA	NA	TRBJ2-7	CASSLGTFDEQYF	TGTGCCAGCAGTCTCGGGACATTCGACGAGCAGTACTTC